One sample yielded the 27 T cell receptor beta chains listed below, sequenced in a study of tumor-infiltrating lymphocytes in primary liver carcinoma. Starting material of 500 to 600 ng total RNA yielded TCR beta cDNA via a constant-region primer. Three nested multiplex PCR rounds, a slightly modified ARM-PCR method, built the TCR beta libraries. Primers for the first two PCR rounds were TRBV1-TRBV30 forward primers and a C-beta reverse primer (approximately 9 cycles per round). One entry per CDR3 protein results from TCRdb running MiXCR on the multiplex PCR reads. This sample has more than 70,000 distinct CDR3 sequences, with roughly 71% found just once. Each 20-30 mg portion of unsorted bulk tissue served as the source for co-extraction of RNA and DNA. Sequencing was carried out using tumor-adjacent normal liver tissue. The receptors were sampled from a man aged 35 to 55 with primary liver carcinoma and hepatitis B virus infection.

This clonotype was detected many times. This may arise from a read error, as a much more abundant clone is one base away. The chain joins TRBV29-1 to TRBJ2-1, with D unresolved. CDR1 and CDR2 from the germline V gene are SQVTM and ANQGSEA. This CDR3 has 14 amino acids. The CDR3 bases are TGCAGCGTTACACCTGGCCGAATCCTTGGTGAGCGGTTCTTC. Residues: CSVTPGRILGERFF.

Notes on this clonotype: A much larger clone sits a single nucleotide away, making a read error possible. The rearrangement links TRBV29-1 to TRBJ2-7; D tentatively reads TRBD1 or TRBD2 (5 bases each). This CDR3 comprises 12 residues. Germline-derived CDR1 and CDR2 are SQVTM and ANQGSEA. The CDR3 coding sequence is TGCTGCGTTGTAGAGGGGCTCTACGAGCAGTACTTC. Amino acid sequence: CCVVEGLYEQYF.

By its share, this clonotype is medium-sized. V is TRBV13 and J is TRBJ2-1; 7 positions match TRBD1. This CDR3 has 16 amino acids. J lost 4 bases, V lost 5 bases, and 11 bases had no gene match. Germline values: CDR1 PRHDT, CDR2 FYEKMQ (reference sequence). The CDR3 region is CASSAYRDRSYNEQFF. The CDR3 DNA sequence: TGTGCCAGCAGCGCCTACCGGGACAGAAGTTACAATGAGCAGTTCTTC.

As concerns this clonotype: An end of the junction does not agree with germline; a read error may underlie this. CDR3 DNA: TGCAGCGCTTCCGGGACCAGCGGATTCACAGGTACGCAGTATTTT. Protein: CSASGTSGFTGTQYF. The chain uses TRBV29-1 and TRBJ2-3, with D perhaps TRBD1 or TRBD2 (5 bases each). Germline V gives CDR1 SQVTM, CDR2 ANQGSEA. The CDR3 is 15 amino acids.

This clonotype was counted ten times or more. This chain connects TRBV29-1 to TRBJ2-1; TRBD2 matches at 16 bases. Germline CDR1 is SQVTM and CDR2 is ANQGSEA. V shed 3 bases and J 10 bases; nucleotides not matched to a gene: 6. The CDR3 sequence is 15 residues long. CDR3 bases: TGCAGCGTTGACGGGACTAGCGGGAGGGCATGGGAGCAGTTCTTC. Protein product: CSVDGTSGRAWEQFF.

Of note for this clonotype: In this CDR3 the conserved last residue, phenylalanine or tryptophan, is missing, so a read error is likely. This sequence joins TRBV6-1 and TRBJ1-1, with D perhaps TRBD1 (5 bases). CDR3 length: 14 residues. Germline CDR1 and CDR2: MNHNS and SASEGT. CDR3 loop: CGSSEGGGPFEAFI. CDR3 in DNA: TGTGGTAGCAGTGAAGGCGGGGGACCCTTTGAAGCTTTCATT.

Remarks on this clonotype: Given the absence of the conserved phenylalanine or tryptophan at the CDR3 end, a read error is likely. The J gene is TRBJ2-1, the V gene TRBV11-2; perhaps D is TRBD1 or TRBD2 (5 bases each). Germline lookup yields CDR1 SGHAT and CDR2 FQNNGV. The CDR3 consists of 17 residues. The CDR3 DNA reads TGTGCCAGCGGCTTCGGGGCTCTGTCTACCCATATCCCAGAACAGTTCTTA. Translated, it gives CASGFGALSTHIPEQFL.

This clonotype is judged medium-sized. The V gene is TRBV29-1, the J gene TRBJ2-7; TRBD1 or TRBD2 may be the D gene (5 bases each). Germline V lookup: CDR1 SQVTM, CDR2 ANQGSEA. CDR3 length equals 12 residues. V was clipped by 6 bases and J by 7 bases, with 16 bases between them. CDR3: CSVRDDTMEQYF. In DNA, the CDR3 is TGCAGCGTACGGGACGACACGATGGAGCAGTACTTC.

Note on this clonotype: At one boundary the junction diverges from the germline segment, which might be a read error. The rearrangement joins TRBV6-2 or TRBV6-3 to TRBJ1-1; a weak D match, TRBD1 (5 bases). CDR1 is MNHEY, CDR2 SVGEGT, per germline. CDR3 length equals 11 residues. CDR3 coding DNA: TGTGCCAGTAGTTTGGCAGGGCCGGCTTTCTTT. It yields the protein CASSLAGPAFF.

This clonotype showed up many times. This sequence joins TRBV5-4 and TRBJ2-7; no reliable D call. This CDR3 is built from 12 residues. The V and J ends lost 4 bases and 4 bases respectively, with 9 bases between them. Germline lookup yields CDR1 SGHNT and CDR2 YYREEE (reference sequence). The CDR3: CASSVLGYEQYF. DNA of the CDR3: TGTGCCAGCAGCGTATTGGGATACGAGCAGTACTTC.

This clonotype was recorded many times. Here the CDR3 DNA reads TGCAGCGTTAAAGTTAGCGGGAGGTACTACGAGCAGTACTTC. Translated, it gives CSVKVSGRYYEQYF. The chain joins TRBV29-1 to TRBJ2-7; 10 nucleotides align to TRBD2. V gave up 5 bases and J gave up 3 bases; unmatched junction bases: 7. Per the germline V gene, CDR1 is SQVTM and CDR2 is ANQGSEA. CDR3 length equals 14 residues.

This clonotype has only one observation. Mismatch with germline at one junction end may stem from a read error. The chain is built from TRBV29-1 and TRBJ1-2; D may be TRBD1 (6 bases). The CDR3 consists of 13 residues. Germline V lookup: CDR1 SQVTM, CDR2 ANQGSEA. The CDR3 is CSIEAQGTYSYTF. The CDR3 DNA sequence: TGCAGCATTGAGGCGCAGGGGACGTATAGCTACACCTTC.

This clonotype has at least ten counts. The gene calls are TRBV12-3 or TRBV12-4 and TRBJ2-7; D is ambiguous. The V end lost 3 bases, the J end lost 6 bases, and 18 bases lay between the germline ends. This CDR3 has 15 residues. The CDR3 here is CASSLSLGTSSEQYF. CDR3 bases: TGTGCCAGCAGTTTGAGCTTGGGAACATCGTCCGAGCAGTACTTC.

This clonotype was seen more than once but under ten times. This chain uses TRBV20-1 with TRBJ2-5, with no clear D. CDR3 length: 12 residues. CDR1 is DFQATT, CDR2 SNEGSKA, per germline (reference sequence). The V gene lost 5 bases and the J gene lost 5 bases, with 12 bases spanning the gap. CDR3 sequence reads: CSAGPLRETQYF. CDR3 DNA: TGCAGTGCTGGCCCATTACGGGAGACCCAGTACTTC.

This clonotype has only a few counts. The chain carries TRBV29-1 and TRBJ2-1; D remains ambiguous. The CDR3 is 13 amino acids. The V gene lost 5 bases and the J gene lost 8 bases, with 16 bases spanning the gap. CDR1 is SQVTM, CDR2 ANQGSEA, per germline. The CDR3 DNA reads as TGCAGCGTTCTGGTATCGTCCGGGCATGAGCAGTTCTTC. It is translated as CSVLVSSGHEQFF.

As concerns this clonotype: One end of the junction does not line up with germline, which may come from a read error. The chain carries TRBV5-4 and TRBJ2-3; 7 bases match TRBD1. Germline values: CDR1 SGHNT, CDR2 YYREEE (reference sequence). The CDR3 spans 14 residues. This chain's CDR3 is CASSIRGSTDTQYF. The CDR3 nucleotides read TGTGCCAGCAGCATCAGGGGGAGCACAGATACACAGTATTTT.

Concerning this clonotype: A much larger clonotype is one base distant, so this may be a read error. This chain links TRBV7-9 with TRBJ2-1; D gene uncertain. The CDR3 consists of 12 residues. Germline CDR1 is SEHNR and CDR2 is FQNEAQ (reference sequence). The DNA of the CDR3 is TGTACCAGCAGCCTCGCCGTCAATGAGCAGTTCTTC. This sequence encodes CTSSLAVNEQFF. The full variable domain, in which reference TRBV7-9 and TRBJ2-1 provide the parts outside the CDR3, is DTGVSQNPRHKITKRGQNVTFRCDPISEHNRLYWYRQTLGQGPEFLTYFQNEAQLEKSRLLSDRFSAERPKGSFSTLEIQRTEQGDSAMYLCTSSLAVNEQFFGPGTRLTVL.

This clonotype occurred a few times. Germline is not matched at one junction end, which may reflect a read error. This rearrangement joins TRBV7-8 to TRBJ2-7, with TRBD2 as a possible D gene (6 bases). The CDR3 covers 15 residues. Germline V gene sequence: CDR1 SGHVS, CDR2 FQNEAQ. This CDR3 is CVSSVIAGSRGKQYF. Here the CDR3 DNA reads TGTGTCAGCAGCGTAATCGCGGGGAGCCGGGGGAAGCAGTACTTC.

This clonotype was observed at least ten times. The genes are TRBV29-1 and TRBJ2-3; D is unresolved. This CDR3 is built from 11 residues. Germline CDR1 SQVTM, CDR2 ANQGSEA. The CDR3 is CGFGGTDTQYF. CDR3 nucleotides: TGCGGCTTTGGGGGCACAGATACGCAGTATTTT.

This clonotype occurred a few times. V usage is TRBV9 and J usage is TRBJ2-7; 7 bases line up with TRBD1. Germline CDR1 SGDLS, CDR2 YYNGEE. The CDR3 runs to 17 residues. V trimming: 0 bases; J trimming: 7 bases; junction bases outside the gene matches: 16. CDR3 DNA: TGTGCCAGCAGCGTAGGGATTGGACAGGCAATCGGGACGGAGCAGTACTTC. Its translation is CASSVGIGQAIGTEQYF. Looking up the rest from reference TRBV9 and TRBJ2-7 gives the full variable domain: DSGVTQTPKHLITATGQRVTLRCSPRSGDLSVYWYQQSLDQGLQFLIQYYNGEERAKGNILERFSAQQFPDLHSELNLSSLELGDSALYFCASSVGIGQAIGTEQYFGPGTRLTVT.

Only one count was recorded for this clonotype. A much larger clone sits a single nucleotide away, making a read error possible. Likely a read error: the CDR3 ends without its conserved phenylalanine or tryptophan. No DNA is shown, since the ends of the CDR3 on it are uncertain; the CDR3 is the one TCRdb lists. V gene TRBV6-5 combines with J gene TRBJ2-1; the table's D call TRBD2 went unverified against the DNA. Germline CDR1 is MNHEY and CDR2 is SVGAGI. With termini counted, the CDR3 has 14 amino acids. The CDR3 reads CASSLSGKWNERFS.

This clonotype was counted a few times. The rearrangement uses TRBV28 and TRBJ1-1, with D hard to call. The CDR3 is made up of 15 amino acids. V was pared by 1 base and J by 4 bases, with 13 bases between. Germline V CDR1 and CDR2: MDHEN, SYDVKM. The CDR3 reads CASSLFSLSGTEAFF. For the CDR3, the DNA is TGTGCCAGCAGTTTATTTTCTCTCTCCGGCACTGAAGCTTTCTTT.

Comments on this clonotype: One base away lies a much larger clone, so this may be a sequencing read error. This chain joins TRBV12-3 or TRBV12-4 and TRBJ2-3; 9 nucleotides align to TRBD1. The CDR3 is 15 amino acids. V dropped 4 bases and J dropped 7; count of bases not matched to a gene: 9. The CDR3 nucleotides read TGTGCCAGCAGTTGGGACAGGGATGGATCACATACGCAGTATTTT. Translation: CASSWDRDGSHTQYF.

In its sample, this clonotype was seen a few times. The gene calls are TRBV29-1 and TRBJ2-1; TRBD2 might be the D (5 bases). Germline CDR1 and CDR2: SQVTM and ANQGSEA. Trimming removed 6 bases from V and 6 bases from J, with 18 bases in between. The CDR3 has 14 residues. The CDR3 DNA follows: TGCAGCGTGTTGATTAGCGCGATGGGCAATGAGCAGTTCTTC. This encodes CSVLISAMGNEQFF.

Comments on this clonotype: A read error may be the cause here, since a much bigger clone is one base away. V usage is TRBV7-3 and J usage is TRBJ2-3; TRBD1 might be the D (6 bases). CDR1 is SGHTA, CDR2 FQGTGA, per germline. This CDR3 is built from 15 residues. As DNA, the CDR3 is TGTGCCAGCAGCGGGGGACACTTTAGCACAGGTACGCAGTATTTT. This sequence encodes CASSGGHFSTGTQYF.

This clonotype was detected a few times. A much larger clonotype is one base distant, so this may be a read error. The V gene is TRBV6-4, the J gene TRBJ2-2; D gene uncertain. The CDR3 totals 14 residues. Trimming shortened V by 6 bases and J by 1 base, and 9 bases separated the two germline ends. The V gene's germline CDR1 is MRHNA and CDR2 SNTAGT. CDR3 protein: CASSRRQNTGELFF. The CDR3 region has the DNA TGTGCCAGCAGCCGGAGACAGAACACCGGGGAGCTGTTTTTT.

About this clonotype: At one of its ends the junction is not consistent with the germline gene, which may arise from a read error. This chain connects TRBV11-1 to TRBJ2-1; D is perhaps TRBD1 or TRBD2 (6 bases each). The CDR3 has 15 amino acids. Looked up from germline, CDR1 is SGHAT and CDR2 is FQDESV (reference sequence). This chain's CDR3 is CASMEGTIPSNDQFF. CDR3 DNA: TGTGCCAGCATGGAGGGGACAATCCCCTCCAATGACCAGTTCTTT.